What follows describes a single TCR beta chain. This specimen comes from a study of blood T cell repertoires in COVID-19. Trimming cost V 3 bases and J 6 bases, with 20 bases left between them. Germline assignment: CDR1 LGHDT and CDR2 YNNKEL (reference sequence). The CDR3 is 16 residues long. Patients at the Seattle site were enrolled during active infection and followed longitudinally. Assay used: immunoSEQ multiplex PCR; TCRdb lists only in-frame clones, some missing. Counted here are 250,000 to 300,000 clones, around 89% occurring once; the ten biggest clones make up around 2.3%. The sample comprised peripheral blood. V usage is TRBV3-1 (or the pseudogene TRBV3-2) and J usage is TRBJ1-1; D is unresolved. The sequence was obtained from a woman aged 60 to 75 with COVID-19, enrolled during active disease. The CDR3 DNA follows: TGTGCCAGCAGCCAGCCCCCGGGGAGGCAGCGGGCTGAAGCTTTCTTT. Protein sequence: CASSQPPGRQRAEAFF.